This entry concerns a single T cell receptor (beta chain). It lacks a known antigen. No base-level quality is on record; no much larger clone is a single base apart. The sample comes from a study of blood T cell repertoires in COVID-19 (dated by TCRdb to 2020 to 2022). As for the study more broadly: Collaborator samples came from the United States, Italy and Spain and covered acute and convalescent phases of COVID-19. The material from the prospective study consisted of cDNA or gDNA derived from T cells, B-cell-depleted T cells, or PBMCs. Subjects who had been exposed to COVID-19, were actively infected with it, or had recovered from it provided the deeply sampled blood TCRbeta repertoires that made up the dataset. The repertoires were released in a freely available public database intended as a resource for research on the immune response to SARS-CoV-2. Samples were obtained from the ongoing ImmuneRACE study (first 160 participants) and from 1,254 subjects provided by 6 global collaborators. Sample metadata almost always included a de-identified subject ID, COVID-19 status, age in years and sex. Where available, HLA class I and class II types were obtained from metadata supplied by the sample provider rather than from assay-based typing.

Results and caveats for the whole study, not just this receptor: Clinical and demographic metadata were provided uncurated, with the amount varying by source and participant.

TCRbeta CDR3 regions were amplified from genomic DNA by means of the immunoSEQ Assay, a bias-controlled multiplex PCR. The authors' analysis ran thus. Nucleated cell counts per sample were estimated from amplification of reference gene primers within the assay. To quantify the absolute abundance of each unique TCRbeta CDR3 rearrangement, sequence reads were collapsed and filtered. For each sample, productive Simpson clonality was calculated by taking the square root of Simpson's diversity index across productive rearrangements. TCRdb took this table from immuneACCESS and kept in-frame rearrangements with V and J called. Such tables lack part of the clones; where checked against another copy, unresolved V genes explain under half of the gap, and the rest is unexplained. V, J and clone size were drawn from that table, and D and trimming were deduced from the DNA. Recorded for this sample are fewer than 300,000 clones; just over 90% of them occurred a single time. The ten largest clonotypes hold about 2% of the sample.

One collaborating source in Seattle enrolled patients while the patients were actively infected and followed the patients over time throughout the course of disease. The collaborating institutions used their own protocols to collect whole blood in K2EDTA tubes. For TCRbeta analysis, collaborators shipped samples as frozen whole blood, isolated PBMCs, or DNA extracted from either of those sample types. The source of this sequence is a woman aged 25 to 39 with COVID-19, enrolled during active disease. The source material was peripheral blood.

In nucleotides, the sequence is TGTGCCAGCAGCCACGGGGGGGAGCCCCGAAACATTCAGTACTTC. Translated, this is CASSHGGEPRNIQYF. This sequence uses TRBV28 and TRBJ2-4; 8 middle bases align to TRBD2. CDR1 is given as MDHEN and CDR2 as SYDVKM, both from the germline V gene. Measured from the cysteine to the phenylalanine, the CDR3 is 15 residues long. Only the CDR3 part of the read is kept: 45 bases, read in frame from the first base. Compared with germline, V lacks 6 bases and J lacks 6 bases; bases without a gene match: 10.